These 28 T cell receptor beta chains originate from one sample sequenced in a study of T cells after yellow fever vaccination. TCRdb re-called the 5' RACE reads with MiXCR, one entry per CDR3 protein. The sample records some 120,000 distinct CDR3 sequences, about 8.8% being singletons. The material was CD8+ T cells sorted from PBMCs, obtained on the day of the yellow fever booster vaccination. Receptor source: a man aged 18 to 30 who received the YFV17D yellow fever vaccine.

This clonotype was counted between two and nine times. The chain couples TRBV15 to TRBJ2-1; weak D call: TRBD2 (7 bases). There are 15 residues in the CDR3. Looked up from germline, CDR1 is LNHNV and CDR2 is YYDKDF (reference sequence). The germline V and J ends were trimmed by 3 bases and 4 bases, with 13 bases remaining between them. The DNA of the CDR3 is TGTGCCACCAGCAGGACGGGGGGCCCGTACAATGAGCAGTTCTTC. Its protein product is CATSRTGGPYNEQFF.

This clonotype has a count of ten or more. The rearrangement joins TRBV10-3 to TRBJ2-4; either TRBD1 or TRBD2 may fit D (6 bases each). This CDR3 has 14 residues. Trimming took off 2 bases at V and 6 bases at J, with 11 bases between the two ends. Germline CDR1 is ENHRY and CDR2 is SYGVKD. CDR3 DNA sequence: TGTGCCATCAGTGAGGGAGGGGGGCCAAACATTCAGTACTTC. It yields the protein CAISEGGGPNIQYF.

The V gene is TRBV5-1, the J gene TRBJ2-7, with D unclear. The V end was cut by 0 bases, the J end by 5 bases, with 9 bases between. CDR3 size: 13 residues. Looked up from germline, CDR1 is SGHRS and CDR2 is YFSETQ. The CDR3 sequence: CASSLVGFHEQYV. The CDR3 DNA reads as TGCGCCAGCAGCTTGGTGGGTTTCCACGAGCAGTACGTC.

This clonotype turned up a few times. As DNA, the CDR3 is TGTGCCAGCAGCCAAGAATCCGGACAGGGCGGGCAGCCCCAGCATTTT. It codes for CASSQESGQGGQPQHF. The rearrangement joins TRBV4-2 to TRBJ1-5; 8 bases agree with TRBD1. The CDR3 is 16 amino acids. The germline CDR1 and CDR2 sequences are LGHNA and YNFKEQ. V trimming: 0 bases; J trimming: 7 bases; junction bases outside the gene matches: 8.

The chain uses TRBV29-1 and TRBJ1-1; 7 positions agree with TRBD1. Unmatched junction bases numbered 2, after V lost 6 bases and J lost 4 bases. This CDR3 has 11 amino acids. Germline CDR1 and CDR2: SQVTM and ANQGSEA. The CDR3 DNA follows: TGCAGCGTGTACAGGGGCACTGAAGCTTTCTTT. Protein product: CSVYRGTEAFF.

This clonotype was counted between two and nine times. The chain employs TRBV7-6 and TRBJ2-1; weak D call: TRBD1 (6 bases). The CDR3 loop spans 15 amino acids. Deletions cut 6 bases from V and 6 bases from J, with 18 bases between. Germline CDR1 and CDR2: SGHVS and FNYEAQ. CDR3 region: CASSPTGLFPNEQFF. As DNA, the CDR3 is TGTGCCAGCAGTCCTACAGGGTTGTTTCCCAATGAGCAGTTCTTC.

This clonotype was counted a few times. V and J are TRBV6-2 or TRBV6-3 and TRBJ2-5; 12 nucleotides align to TRBD2. Unmatched junction bases numbered 7, after V lost 6 bases and J lost 2 bases. The V gene's germline CDR1 is MNHEY and CDR2 SVGEGT. CDR3 length equals 16 residues. This CDR3 is CASRRLAGEPQETQYF. The DNA of the CDR3 is TGTGCCAGCAGACGACTAGCGGGGGAACCTCAAGAGACCCAGTACTTC.

This clonotype has just a few counts. This chain links TRBV25-1 with TRBJ2-1, with TRBD2 matching 7 bases. Looked up from germline, CDR1 is MGHDK and CDR2 is SYGVNS. V lost 2 bases and J lost 1; bases outside the gene matches: 5. CDR3 length equals 16 residues. CDR3 region: CASSELGGGSYNEQFF. As DNA, the CDR3 is TGTGCCAGCAGTGAACTGGGCGGGGGTTCCTACAATGAGCAGTTCTTC.

V usage is TRBV4-2 and J usage is TRBJ2-1; 12 bases match TRBD2. Germline CDR1 LGHNA, CDR2 YNFKEQ. J lost 7 bases, V lost 0 bases, and 7 bases had no gene match. There are 17 residues in the CDR3. The CDR3 DNA reads TGTGCCAGCAGCCAAGACCTAGCGGGAGGGGGTTGGAATGAGCAGTTCTTC. Translating gives CASSQDLAGGGWNEQFF.

J is TRBJ2-7 and V is TRBV20-1; no definite D call. Trimming took 4 bases from V and 0 from J, leaving 19 bases between them. CDR1 DFQATT and CDR2 SNEGSKA come from the germline V gene (reference sequence). This CDR3 comprises 16 residues. This CDR3 is CSAIQTVSEISYEQYF. CDR3 DNA: TGCAGTGCTATACAGACCGTGAGTGAGATCTCCTACGAGCAGTACTTC.

CDR3 coding DNA: TGTGCCAGCAGCTCGACAGGGGAGCGGAGCTACACCTTC. Amino acid sequence: CASSSTGERSYTF. The gene calls are TRBV7-9 and TRBJ1-2; the match to TRBD1 covers 8 bases. With 4 bases clipped from V and 9 bases from J, the junction kept 7 bases outside the gene matches. From germline, CDR1 is SEHNR and CDR2 FQNEAQ (reference sequence). The CDR3 is 13 amino acids.

The genes are TRBV9 and TRBJ2-5, with D possibly matching TRBD1 (6 bases). V shed 3 bases and J shed 0 bases, with 9 bases lying between them. This CDR3 spans 14 amino acids. Looked up from germline, CDR1 is SGDLS and CDR2 is YYNGEE. This chain's CDR3 is CASSARGDQETQYF. Here the CDR3 DNA reads TGTGCCAGCAGCGCCAGGGGAGACCAAGAGACCCAGTACTTC.

This clonotype appeared a few times. The chain couples TRBV20-1 to TRBJ2-7; perhaps TRBD2 as D (6 bases). Germline CDR1 reads DFQATT; CDR2 reads SNEGSKA (reference sequence). The ends were cut back, 1 base at V and 0 bases at J, with 19 bases in the middle. The CDR3 sequence is 17 residues long. The CDR3 DNA sequence: TGCAGTGCTAGAGGTATCCAGGAGGGCTTACTCTCCTACGAGCAGTACTTC. It specifies CSARGIQEGLLSYEQYF.

The chain carries TRBV28 and TRBJ1-6, with no clear D. V was pared by 5 bases and J by 7 bases, with 15 bases between. The CDR3 sequence is 15 residues long. CDR1 and CDR2 from the germline V gene are MDHEN and SYDVKM. As DNA, the CDR3 is TGTGCCAGCAGTGCCCGGGAGAAAAGGAATTCACCCCTCCACTTT. It specifies CASSAREKRNSPLHF.

Here the CDR3 DNA reads TGTGCCAGCAGCCCAATCGGGGGGCTGAAGAAAACTGAAGCTTTCTTT. This gives the protein CASSPIGGLKKTEAFF. J is TRBJ1-1 and V is TRBV11-2; D is perhaps TRBD1 (6 bases). CDR3 length: 16 amino acids. Germline V gene lookup returns CDR1 SGHAT and CDR2 FQNNGV. V gave up 5 bases and J gave up 5 bases, with 21 bases separating them. Full variable domain (remainder filled in from reference TRBV11-2 and TRBJ1-1): EAGVAQSPRYKIIEKRQSVAFWCNPISGHATLYWYQQILGQGPKLLIQFQNNGVVDDSQLPKDRFSAERLKGVDSTLKIQPAKLEDSAVYLCASSPIGGLKKTEAFFGQGTRLTVV.

The rearrangement links TRBV27 to TRBJ2-7; TRBD2 matches 7 bases. The germline V gene has CDR1 MNHEY and CDR2 SMNVEV (reference sequence). J lost 3 bases, V lost 3 bases, and 2 bases had no gene match. CDR3 size: 13 residues. The CDR3 DNA reads TGTGCCAGCAGTTTCGGACTAGTCTACGAGCAGTACTTC. Translated, it gives CASSFGLVYEQYF.

The J gene is TRBJ1-2, the V gene TRBV7-9, with 9 positions matching TRBD1. The J segment lost 5 bases and the V segment lost 5 bases, leaving 12 bases of the junction unmatched. Germline V gene sequence: CDR1 SEHNR, CDR2 FQNEAQ (reference sequence). The CDR3 spans 16 residues. CDR3 sequence: CASSHTEQGAYYGYTF. CDR3 coding DNA: TGTGCCAGCAGCCATACCGAACAGGGGGCGTATTATGGCTACACCTTC.

The sample holds a few counts of this clonotype. This chain connects TRBV4-1 to TRBJ2-3; 8 nucleotides line up with TRBD2. The CDR3 runs to 15 residues. The germline V gene has CDR1 MGHRA and CDR2 YSYEKL. V shed 3 bases and J 2 bases; nucleotides not matched to a gene: 4. This CDR3 reads CASSQAAGDTDTQYF. The CDR3 coding sequence is TGCGCCAGCAGCCAGGCAGCGGGGGACACAGATACGCAGTATTTT.

This clonotype was picked up a small number of times. CDR3: CASSVASGGAEETQYF. The CDR3 bases are TGTGCCAGCAGCGTAGCCAGCGGGGGGGCCGAAGAGACCCAGTACTTC. V gene TRBV9 combines with J gene TRBJ2-5, with 10 nucleotides matching TRBD2. Germline V gene data show CDR1 as SGDLS and CDR2 as YYNGEE. V gave up 0 bases and J gave up 3 bases; unmatched junction bases: 5. The CDR3 contains 16 residues.

This clonotype was detected ten times or more. V gene TRBV29-1 combines with J gene TRBJ1-2; D remains unclear. Germline CDR1 reads SQVTM; CDR2 reads ANQGSEA. Trimming took 0 bases from V and 1 from J, leaving 3 bases between them. The length of the CDR3 is 12 residues. The chain's CDR3 is CSVEEGNYGYTF. In DNA form, the CDR3 reads TGCAGCGTTGAAGAGGGTAACTATGGCTACACCTTC.

This clonotype showed up just a few times. This sequence joins TRBV4-1 and TRBJ2-1, with TRBD2 as a possible D gene (6 bases). Trimming removed 1 base at V and 5 bases at J, with 12 bases between. The CDR3 is 15 amino acids. Germline V CDR1 and CDR2: MGHRA, YSYEKL. CDR3 bases: TGCGCCAGCAGCCAAGGAATATGGGGGGACAATGAGCAGTTCTTC. Protein product: CASSQGIWGDNEQFF.

This rearrangement joins TRBV27 to TRBJ2-1, with D uncertain. The CDR3 is 11 residues long. The germline V gene encodes CDR1 MNHEY and CDR2 SMNVEV (reference sequence). Trimming removed 2 bases from V and 13 bases from J, with 9 bases in between. CDR3 DNA: TGTGCCAGCAGTTTACTGGGTAGACAGTTCTTC. Translation gives CASSLLGRQFF.

This clonotype was counted only a few times. This chain joins TRBV29-1 and TRBJ2-2, with D tentatively TRBD1 (6 bases). V lost 4 bases and J 3 bases, leaving 12 bases between the germline ends. The germline CDR1 and CDR2 sequences are SQVTM and ANQGSEA. This CDR3 contains 14 residues. This chain's CDR3 is CSVGVTGHTGELFF. The DNA for the CDR3 is TGCAGCGTTGGTGTGACAGGTCACACCGGGGAGCTGTTTTTT.

In its sample, this clonotype was seen many times. The chain uses TRBV29-1 and TRBJ2-2, with 8 bases identical to TRBD1. CDR3 length: 14 amino acids. Germline loops: CDR1 SQVTM, CDR2 ANQGSEA. V shed 6 bases and J 1 base; nucleotides not matched to a gene: 4. The CDR3 sequence: CSVTGAENTGELFF. DNA of the CDR3: TGCAGCGTGACAGGGGCTGAGAACACCGGGGAGCTGTTTTTT.

Only a few counts were recorded for this clonotype. The chain recombines TRBV27 with TRBJ1-2; possible D gene TRBD1, 6 bases. The V gene lost 3 bases and the J gene lost 7 bases, with 18 bases spanning the gap. CDR3 length: 15 residues. Germline assignment: CDR1 MNHEY and CDR2 SMNVEV (reference sequence). The CDR3 spells CASSFSDSPTFGYTF. In DNA form, the CDR3 reads TGTGCCAGCAGTTTCTCGGACAGCCCGACCTTTGGCTACACCTTC.

This clonotype has at least ten counts. The genes are TRBV9 and TRBJ1-1; 8 bases fit TRBD1. The CDR3 runs to 17 residues. The germline CDR1 and CDR2 sequences are SGDLS and YYNGEE. V lost 4 bases and J lost 1; bases outside the gene matches: 12. The chain's CDR3 is CASSHPDRGGENTEAFF. The CDR3 DNA follows: TGTGCCAGCAGCCATCCTGACAGGGGCGGAGAGAACACTGAAGCTTTCTTT.

This clonotype has more than one count but fewer than ten. The V and J genes are TRBV4-3 and TRBJ1-6; D gene ambiguous. Trimming cost V 1 base and J 6 bases, with 7 bases left between them. Germline-derived CDR1 and CDR2 are LGHNA and YSLEER. The CDR3 has 14 amino acids. CDR3 DNA: TGCGCCAGCAGCCAAGGCGGGTCTAATTCACCCCTCCACTTT. This codes for CASSQGGSNSPLHF.

The chain couples TRBV25-1 to TRBJ2-3; no definite D call. V was clipped by 3 bases and J by 10 bases, with 14 bases between them. The CDR3 has 13 amino acids. Looked up from germline, CDR1 is MGHDK and CDR2 is SYGVNS. The CDR3 DNA follows: TGTGCCAGCAGTGACCAGACACATTACGCGCAGTATTTT. The encoded protein is CASSDQTHYAQYF.